A single sample is the source of the 5 T cell receptor beta chains below, sequenced in a study of PD-1 blockade in mismatch repair-deficient tumors. Some clones are missing from TCRdb's copy, which holds only in-frame ones; the method was immunoSEQ multiplex PCR. The sample has some 110,000 clones, about 80% seen once. Sequencing used peripheral blood, obtained 60 weeks after starting pembrolizumab. The receptors were gathered from an adult with mismatch repair-deficient cancer.

The V gene is TRBV19, the J gene TRBJ1-5; no firm D call. This CDR3 is built from 14 residues. V was pared by 4 bases and J by 3 bases, with 10 bases between. Germline assignment: CDR1 LNHDA and CDR2 SQIVND (reference sequence). CDR3 DNA: TGTGCCAGTAGTACCCACAGTAACAATCAGCCCCAGCATTTT. Protein: CASSTHSNNQPQHF.

V and J are TRBV18 and TRBJ1-1; 7 bases align to TRBD1. Unmatched junction bases numbered 14, after V lost 2 bases and J lost 5 bases. There are 17 residues in the CDR3. The V gene's germline CDR1 is KGHSH and CDR2 LQKENI. CDR3 DNA sequence: TGTGCCAGCTCACCATCGCGGGATAGAGGGGGCAAGACTGAAGCTTTCTTT. As protein: CASSPSRDRGGKTEAFF.

The rearrangement joins TRBV7-8 to TRBJ2-7; D possibly matches TRBD1 or TRBD2 (5 bases each). CDR3 length equals 15 residues. Germline CDR1 and CDR2: SGHVS and FQNEAQ. Trimming left V 5 bases short and J 6 bases short, with 20 bases between. In DNA, the CDR3 is TGTGCCAGCAGCCTGCCTGGGGGAGCGTCGACCGAGCAGTACTTC. This gives the protein CASSLPGGASTEQYF.

The V gene is TRBV9, the J gene TRBJ1-4; 9 positions match TRBD1. The germline CDR1 and CDR2 sequences are SGDLS and YYNGEE. Trimming at V came to 4 bases and at J to 11 bases, leaving 12 bases not matched to a gene. The CDR3 is 15 residues long. CDR3 residues: CASSSTGTGIVKLFF. The CDR3 coding sequence is TGTGCCAGCAGCTCTACCGGGACAGGGATTGTGAAACTGTTTTTT.

V and J are TRBV5-1 and TRBJ1-4; D perhaps matches TRBD1 (5 bases). There are 16 residues in the CDR3. The V and J ends lost 3 bases and 0 bases respectively, with 12 bases between them. From germline, CDR1 is SGHRS and CDR2 YFSETQ. The CDR3 DNA sequence: TGCGCCAGCAGCTCCGGGACGGTGGCAACTAATGAAAAACTGTTTTTT. This gives the protein CASSSGTVATNEKLFF.